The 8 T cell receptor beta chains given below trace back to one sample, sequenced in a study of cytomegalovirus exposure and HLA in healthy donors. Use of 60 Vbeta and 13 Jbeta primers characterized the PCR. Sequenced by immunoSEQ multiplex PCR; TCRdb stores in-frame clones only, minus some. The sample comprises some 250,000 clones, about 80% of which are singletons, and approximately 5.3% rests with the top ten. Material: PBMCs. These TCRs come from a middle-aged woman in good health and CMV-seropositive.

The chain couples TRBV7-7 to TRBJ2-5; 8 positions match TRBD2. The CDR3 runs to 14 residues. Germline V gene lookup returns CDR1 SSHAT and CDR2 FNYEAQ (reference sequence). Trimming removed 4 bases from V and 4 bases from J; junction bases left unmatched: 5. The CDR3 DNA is TGTGCCAGCAGCTCGACCGGGGGGGGAGAGACCCAGTACTTC. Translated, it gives CASSSTGGGETQYF.

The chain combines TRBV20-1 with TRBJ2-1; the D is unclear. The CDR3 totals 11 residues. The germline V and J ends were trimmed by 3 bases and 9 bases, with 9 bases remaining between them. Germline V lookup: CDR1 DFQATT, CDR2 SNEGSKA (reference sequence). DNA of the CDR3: TGCAGTGCTAGTTTAGTCGGTGAGCAGTTCTTC. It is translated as CSASLVGEQFF.

The CDR3 DNA follows: TGTGCCAGTAGTACCCGACAGGGACATCTTAGCAATCAGCCCCAGCATTTT. It translates to CASSTRQGHLSNQPQHF. The genes are TRBV19 and TRBJ1-5, with 7 bases identical to TRBD1. J gave up 0 bases and V 4 bases, and 9 bases lay outside the gene matches. The CDR3 has 17 amino acids. Germline-derived CDR1 and CDR2 are LNHDA and SQIVND (reference sequence).

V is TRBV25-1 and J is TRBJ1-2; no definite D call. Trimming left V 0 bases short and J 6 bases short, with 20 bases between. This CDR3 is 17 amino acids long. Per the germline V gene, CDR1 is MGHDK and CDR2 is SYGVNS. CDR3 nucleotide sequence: TGTGCCAGCAGTGAATACAGGAGGCCGACCCAGGACCATGGCTACACCTTC. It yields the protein CASSEYRRPTQDHGYTF.

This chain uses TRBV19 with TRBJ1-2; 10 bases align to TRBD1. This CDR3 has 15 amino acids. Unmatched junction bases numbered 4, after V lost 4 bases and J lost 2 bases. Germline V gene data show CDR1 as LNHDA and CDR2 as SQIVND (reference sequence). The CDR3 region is CASSTGQGGNYGYTF. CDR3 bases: TGTGCCAGTAGTACTGGACAGGGGGGGAACTATGGCTACACCTTC.

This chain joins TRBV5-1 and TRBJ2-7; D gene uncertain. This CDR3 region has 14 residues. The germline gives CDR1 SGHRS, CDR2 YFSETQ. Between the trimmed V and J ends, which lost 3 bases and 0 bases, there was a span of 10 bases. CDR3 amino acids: CASSSTPNSYEQYF. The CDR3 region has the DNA TGCGCCAGCAGCTCTACCCCCAACTCCTACGAGCAGTACTTC. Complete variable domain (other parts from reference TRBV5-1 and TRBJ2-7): KAGVTQTPRYLIKTRGQQVTLSCSPISGHRSVSWYQQTPGQGLQFLFEYFSETQRNKGNFPGRFSGRQFSNSRSEMNVSTLELGDSALYLCASSSTPNSYEQYFGPGTRLTVT.

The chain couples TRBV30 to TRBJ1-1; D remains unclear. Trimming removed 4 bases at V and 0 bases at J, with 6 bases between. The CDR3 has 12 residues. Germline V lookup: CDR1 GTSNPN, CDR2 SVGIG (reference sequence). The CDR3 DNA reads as TGTGCCTGGATTACAATGAACACTGAAGCTTTCTTT. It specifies CAWITMNTEAFF.

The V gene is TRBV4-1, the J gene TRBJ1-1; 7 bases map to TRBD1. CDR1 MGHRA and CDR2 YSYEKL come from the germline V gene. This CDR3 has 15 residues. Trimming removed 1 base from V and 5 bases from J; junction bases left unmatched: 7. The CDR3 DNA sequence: TGCGCCAGCAGCCAAGTAAGGGGGCTAGGGACTGAAGCTTTCTTT. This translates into CASSQVRGLGTEAFF.